Shown below are 21 T cell receptor beta chains from a single sample sequenced in a study of blood T cell repertoires in COVID-19. This table comes from immunoSEQ multiplex PCR, and its TCRdb copy is limited to in-frame clones, with some not included. The sample shows approximately 450,000 clones, about 89% of them seen only once. The sample taken for sequencing was peripheral blood. All receptors come from a woman aged 25 to 39 with acute or convalescent COVID-19.

The rearrangement uses TRBV18 and TRBJ1-1; D unresolved. Trimming stripped 5 bases from V and 2 bases from J, with 18 bases between. CDR3 length equals 16 residues. Germline V gene data show CDR1 as KGHSH and CDR2 as LQKENI. The CDR3 DNA sequence: TGTGCCAGCTCATCCGGCATACCTCAGGTAAACACTGAAGCTTTCTTT. It is translated as CASSSGIPQVNTEAFF.

The chain recombines TRBV13 with TRBJ1-1; the match to TRBD1 covers 7 bases. CDR1 is PRHDT, CDR2 FYEKMQ, per germline (reference sequence). The CDR3 length is 14 residues. Trimming removed 4 bases from V and 3 bases from J; junction bases left unmatched: 5. CDR3 coding DNA: TGTGCCAGCAGCTCAAACAGGGGAGACACTGAAGCTTTCTTT. It specifies CASSSNRGDTEAFF.

The genes are TRBV7-9 and TRBJ1-1; D is unclear. Trimming cost V 5 bases and J 0 bases, with 7 bases left between them. Germline V CDR1 and CDR2: SEHNR, FQNEAQ (reference sequence). This CDR3 is 13 amino acids long. The CDR3 DNA reads as TGTGCCAGCAGCGCAGGATTGAACACTGAAGCTTTCTTT. This gives the protein CASSAGLNTEAFF.

The chain couples TRBV6-5 to TRBJ1-1; D perhaps matches TRBD1 (5 bases). The CDR3 runs to 14 residues. Per germline, CDR1 MNHEY and CDR2 SVGAGI. V lost 6 bases to trimming and J lost 11 bases, with 22 bases between them. This CDR3 is CASREDFGGLWAFF. In nucleotides, the CDR3 is TGTGCCAGCAGGGAGGACTTCGGGGGGTTGTGGGCTTTCTTT.

This chain connects TRBV7-8 to TRBJ2-7; TRBD1 aligns across 9 bases. Looked up from germline, CDR1 is SGHVS and CDR2 is FQNEAQ. The CDR3 is made up of 14 amino acids. V dropped 1 base and J dropped 2; count of bases not matched to a gene: 0. The CDR3 coding sequence is TGTGCCAGCAGCTTAGGGACAGGGGCCTACGAGCAGTACTTC. It specifies CASSLGTGAYEQYF.

CDR3 DNA: TGTGCCAGCAGTGAAGCGGCTCGCAATCAGCCCCAGCATTTT. It encodes CASSEAARNQPQHF. The gene calls are TRBV6-1 and TRBJ1-5; D unclear. The CDR3 runs to 14 residues. Germline lookup yields CDR1 MNHNS and CDR2 SASEGT. V was clipped by 0 bases and J by 2 bases, with 5 bases between them.

The chain is built from TRBV5-1 and TRBJ2-3; 10 bases match TRBD2. The CDR3 covers 17 residues. J lost 1 base, V lost 4 bases, and 9 bases had no gene match. Germline loops: CDR1 SGHRS, CDR2 YFSETQ. CDR3 in amino acids: CASSSNPLAGGTDTQYF. The DNA for the CDR3 is TGCGCCAGCAGCAGCAACCCCCTAGCGGGGGGCACAGATACGCAGTATTTT.

The chain has TRBV9 and TRBJ2-1, with 11 bases aligning to TRBD2. The CDR3 is 15 amino acids. With 0 bases clipped from V and 10 bases from J, the junction kept 6 bases outside the gene matches. Germline V gene sequence: CDR1 SGDLS, CDR2 YYNGEE. The CDR3 spells CASSVELAGAGEQFF. Here the CDR3 DNA reads TGTGCCAGCAGCGTAGAACTAGCGGGGGCAGGGGAGCAGTTCTTC.

The rearrangement joins TRBV28 to TRBJ2-5, with 9 bases identical to TRBD2. The germline V gene has CDR1 MDHEN and CDR2 SYDVKM. J gave up 4 bases and V 11 bases, and 11 bases lay outside the gene matches. CDR3 length: 14 amino acids. The CDR3 protein is CAATSGGRGETQYF. The CDR3 DNA reads TGTGCCGCCACCAGCGGGGGGCGAGGAGAGACCCAGTACTTC.

The genes are TRBV15 and TRBJ2-7, with 10 bases aligning to TRBD2. The V gene end was trimmed by 6 bases and the J gene end by 4 bases; junction bases not matched to a gene: 3. The CDR3 runs 13 residues. Looked up from germline, CDR1 is LNHNV and CDR2 is YYDKDF (reference sequence). CDR3 coding DNA: TGTGCCACCAGGGTAGCGGGGGGTTACGAGCAGTACTTC. Translated: CATRVAGGYEQYF.

The chain joins TRBV7-2 to TRBJ1-5; 7 bases agree with TRBD1. This CDR3 is built from 13 residues. CDR1 is SGHTA, CDR2 FQGNSA, per germline. Trimming removed 2 bases from V and 6 bases from J; junction bases left unmatched: 1. The chain's CDR3 is CASSLTGVQPQHF. The CDR3 coding sequence is TGTGCCAGCAGCTTAACAGGGGTTCAGCCCCAGCATTTT.

The rearrangement links TRBV7-2 to TRBJ2-5, with D unclear. Looked up from germline, CDR1 is SGHTA and CDR2 is FQGNSA. CDR3 size: 14 residues. V lost 6 bases and J lost 5, with 16 bases in between. CDR3 loop: CASSSRYDRETQYF. In nucleotides, the CDR3 is TGTGCCAGCAGTTCACGGTACGATCGGGAGACCCAGTACTTC.

This sequence joins TRBV5-1 and TRBJ2-2; D is unclear. The V gene lost 0 bases and the J gene lost 3 bases, with 6 bases spanning the gap. Germline CDR1 reads SGHRS; CDR2 reads YFSETQ. The CDR3 has 14 residues. CDR3 nucleotides: TGCGCCAGCAGCTTGGTGGCTTACACCGGGGAGCTGTTTTTT. This encodes CASSLVAYTGELFF. Drawing the rest from reference TRBV5-1 and TRBJ2-2, the complete variable domain is KAGVTQTPRYLIKTRGQQVTLSCSPISGHRSVSWYQQTPGQGLQFLFEYFSETQRNKGNFPGRFSGRQFSNSRSEMNVSTLELGDSALYLCASSLVAYTGELFFGEGSRLTVL.

The chain links TRBV4-1 to TRBJ1-2; D is perhaps TRBD1 (5 bases). Trimming shortened V by 7 bases and J by 1 base, and 16 bases separated the two germline ends. The germline gives CDR1 MGHRA, CDR2 YSYEKL. The CDR3 spans 15 residues. CDR3 nucleotide sequence: TGCGCCAGCACCAAGGACACGCTCATTAACTATGGCTACACCTTC. This translates into CASTKDTLINYGYTF.

This clone was picked up one time. The chain joins TRBV2 to TRBJ2-2; 9 nucleotides match TRBD2. Germline values: CDR1 SNHLY, CDR2 FYNNEI. J gave up 10 bases and V 4 bases, and 7 bases lay outside the gene matches. The length of the CDR3 is 14 residues. The CDR3 is CASSVGGGVPELFF. The CDR3 DNA follows: TGTGCCAGCAGTGTCGGCGGGGGGGTGCCGGAGCTGTTTTTT.

This chain connects TRBV5-4 to TRBJ2-2; D is unclear. The V end lost 4 bases, the J end lost 8 bases, and 9 bases lay between the germline ends. This CDR3 comprises 12 residues. Germline V CDR1 and CDR2: SGHNT, YYREEE (reference sequence). In nucleotides, the CDR3 is TGTGCCAGCAGCCAAGAGCTGGGGGAGCTGTTTTTT. As protein: CASSQELGELFF.

The V call is TRBV6-5, the J call TRBJ1-6; D is ambiguous. The CDR3 extends over 14 amino acids. Trimming took off 6 bases at V and 6 bases at J, with 12 bases between the two ends. Germline loops: CDR1 MNHEY, CDR2 SVGAGI. The CDR3 spells CASSRSGINSPLHF. The CDR3 region has the DNA TGTGCCAGCAGCCGGTCGGGGATTAATTCACCCCTCCACTTT.

The DNA for the CDR3 is TGTGCCAGCAGAACGACAGGGGGCAAAAACACTGAAGCTTTCTTT. This gives the protein CASRTTGGKNTEAFF. This rearrangement joins TRBV6-6 to TRBJ1-1; 10 positions match TRBD1. This CDR3 is 15 amino acids long. Looked up from germline, CDR1 is MNHNY and CDR2 is SVGAGI (reference sequence). After removal of 6 bases from V and 2 bases from J, the junction contained 6 bases not matched to a gene.

The V and J genes are TRBV30 and TRBJ1-1, with 11 bases that match TRBD1. V dropped 3 bases and J dropped 4; count of bases not matched to a gene: 1. The CDR3 sequence is 13 residues long. Germline V gene lookup returns CDR1 GTSNPN and CDR2 SVGIG (reference sequence). The CDR3 nucleotides read TGTGCCTGGAGAGGGACAGGGGGCACTGAAGCTTTCTTT. This codes for CAWRGTGGTEAFF.

This clone was counted between two and nine times. The gene calls are TRBV9 and TRBJ1-2; TRBD1 might be the D (5 bases). Germline lookup yields CDR1 SGDLS and CDR2 YYNGEE. This CDR3 contains 15 residues. The V and J ends lost 0 bases and 4 bases respectively, with 13 bases between them. The CDR3 loop is CASSVDVLGGYGYTF. CDR3 DNA: TGTGCCAGCAGCGTAGATGTCCTGGGGGGCTATGGCTACACCTTC.

The gene calls are TRBV28 and TRBJ1-5, with 9 nucleotides matching TRBD1. The CDR3 is 12 amino acids. V was pared by 4 bases and J by 15 bases, with 7 bases of the junction left unmatched. The germline CDR1 and CDR2 sequences are MDHEN and SYDVKM. The chain's CDR3 is CASSSSGTGTHF. CDR3 DNA: TGTGCCAGCAGTTCATCCGGGACAGGGACGCATTTT. The full variable domain, rest sourced from reference TRBV28 and TRBJ1-5, is DVKVTQSSRYLVKRTGEKVFLECVQDMDHENMFWYRQDPGLGLRLIYFSYDVKMKEKGDIPEGYSVSREKKERFSLILESASTNQTSMYLCASSSSGTGTHFGDGTRLSIL.